This T cell receptor beta chain was sequenced during a study of T cells after yellow fever vaccination. The CDR3 consists of 17 residues. Germline values: CDR1 SGHRS, CDR2 YFSETQ. The germline V and J ends were trimmed by 0 bases and 4 bases, with 16 bases remaining between them. This clonotype was counted between two and nine times. Its antigen is unknown. Conversion of TCR transcripts into cDNA relied on 5'RACE template switching, which added a universal primer site and UMIs. TCRdb itself ran the 5' RACE reads through MiXCR, one entry per CDR3 protein. The data show 350,000 to 550,000 distinct CDR3 sequences, roughly a sixth seen once. Study-wide points: Weaker overall, the secondary response nonetheless peaked faster (day 5 versus 15). The study re-detected most primary-vaccination clones after the booster (96% CD4, roughly 91% CD8).

The J gene is TRBJ2-2, the V gene TRBV5-1, with TRBD2 as a possible D gene (5 bases). This sample comprised PBMCs, obtained before the yellow fever booster vaccination. The clonotype comes from a man younger than 30 who received the YFV17D yellow fever vaccine. CDR3 in amino acids: CASSLVLDGRATGELFF. As DNA, the CDR3 is TGCGCCAGCAGCTTGGTCCTGGACGGGCGGGCCACCGGGGAGCTGTTTTTT.